This note documents a single T cell receptor beta chain sequence. Its antigen remains unidentified. This sample was taken from a study of somatic mutations in cytotoxic T cells in rheumatoid arthritis. Overall study findings and caveats: Neither rheumatoid arthritis patients nor age-matched healthy controls had significantly different CD8+ T-cell clonality from the other group.

Germline CDR1 is MRHNA and CDR2 is SNTAGT. There are 14 residues in the CDR3. Trimming took 0 bases from V and 9 from J, leaving 12 bases between them. Generated by immunoSEQ multiplex PCR, the TCRdb table keeps only in-frame clones and is missing some. The table has approximately 11,000 clones, over 65% seen once; the top ten hold about 9.3%. Input material: CD8+ T cells sorted from blood. This receptor was identified in a man aged 65 to 85 in good health. J is TRBJ2-1 and V is TRBV6-4; a weak D match, TRBD2 (6 bases). In DNA, the CDR3 is TGTGCCAGCAGTGACTCGCCGGGAGTGAGTGAGCAGTTCTTC. Its protein product is CASSDSPGVSEQFF.